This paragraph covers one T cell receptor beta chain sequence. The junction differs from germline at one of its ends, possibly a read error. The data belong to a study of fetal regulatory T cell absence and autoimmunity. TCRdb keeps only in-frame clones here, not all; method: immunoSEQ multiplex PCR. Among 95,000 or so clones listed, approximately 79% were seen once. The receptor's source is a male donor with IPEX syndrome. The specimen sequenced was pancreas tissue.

The CDR3 region is CATSRHWEAFF. CDR3 bases: TGTGCCACCAGTAGACACTGGGAAGCTTTCTTT. V usage is TRBV6-1 and J usage is TRBJ1-1; D uncertain. Germline CDR1 MNHNS, CDR2 SASEGT. This CDR3 has 11 residues.